This TCR beta chain is drawn from a study of blood T cell repertoires in COVID-19. Authors' processing steps: Estimation of nucleated cell counts relied on the amplification of reference gene primers. Assay used: immunoSEQ multiplex PCR; TCRdb lists only in-frame clones, some missing. V and J calls and clone size come straight from that table; D and trimming were deduced from the DNA. The sample lists around 100,000 clones; roughly 87% were seen once. The V gene's germline CDR1 is SEHNR and CDR2 FQNEAQ (reference sequence). V lost 1 base to trimming and J lost 4 bases, with 10 bases between them. The CDR3 contains 14 residues.

The source of this sequence is a human donor in a cohort sampled during active COVID-19. Source material: peripheral blood. The J gene is TRBJ1-2, the V gene TRBV7-9, with D uncertain. The CDR3 DNA reads TGTGCCAGCAGCTTAGTCATGGAGACCTATGGCTACACCTTC. It is translated as CASSLVMETYGYTF.